Each of the 24 T cell receptor beta chains below was sequenced from the same sample in a study of cytomegalovirus exposure and HLA in healthy donors. Vbeta (60) and Jbeta (13) primers were used in the PCR. Clones were read by immunoSEQ multiplex PCR, and TCRdb kept only the in-frame ones, dropping some. The profile covers approximately 110,000 clones, with approximately 80% appearing a single time and roughly 4% taken by the ten largest. Sequencing used PBMCs. These receptors all stem from a human donor in good health.

The table lists this clone with a few counts. V gene TRBV7-2 combines with J gene TRBJ2-1, with 10 bases identical to TRBD2. V lost 5 bases and J lost 7; bases outside the gene matches: 5. CDR3 length: 14 amino acids. The germline V gene has CDR1 SGHTA and CDR2 FQGNSA. CDR3 in DNA: TGTGCCAGCAGCCAGGGACTAGCGTATAATGAGCAGTTCTTC. It codes for CASSQGLAYNEQFF.

This sequence joins TRBV7-9 and TRBJ2-2, with D maybe TRBD2 (6 bases). This CDR3 is built from 16 residues. V shed 5 bases and J shed 4 bases, with 17 bases lying between them. CDR1 and CDR2 from the germline V gene are SEHNR and FQNEAQ (reference sequence). The CDR3 bases are TGTGCCAGCAGCACCACCCGGGGGTCAGGCACCGGGGAGCTGTTTTTT. The encoded protein is CASSTTRGSGTGELFF.

The chain has TRBV25-1 and TRBJ1-4; TRBD1 might be the D (5 bases). The CDR3 totals 13 residues. The ends were cut back, 8 bases at V and 4 bases at J, with 11 bases in the middle. Germline V CDR1 and CDR2: MGHDK, SYGVNS. The CDR3 DNA sequence: TGTGCCAGCGGAGACAGCTTTAATGAAAAACTGTTTTTT. It encodes CASGDSFNEKLFF.

The V and J genes are TRBV7-2 and TRBJ2-3; a possible D gene is TRBD2 (5 bases). This CDR3 has 15 residues. The germline gives CDR1 SGHTA, CDR2 FQGNSA. V was cut by 7 bases and J by 0 bases, with 14 bases left in between. The CDR3 DNA is TGTGCCAGCAAAGAGAGTGGCGGGAGCACAGATACGCAGTATTTT. It specifies CASKESGGSTDTQYF.

The rearrangement links TRBV6-6 to TRBJ1-6; D possibly corresponds to TRBD1 (5 bases). The germline V gene has CDR1 MNHNY and CDR2 SVGAGI (reference sequence). This CDR3 is built from 16 residues. The V end was cut by 2 bases, the J end by 10 bases, with 18 bases between. In nucleotides, the CDR3 is TGTGCCAGCAGTTACAAAGTCTTAACGGGGGGATCACCCCTCCACTTT. Translating it yields CASSYKVLTGGSPLHF.

The chain joins TRBV29-1 to TRBJ2-1, with TRBD2 matching 10 bases. Germline CDR1 and CDR2: SQVTM and ANQGSEA. The J segment lost 2 bases and the V segment lost 4 bases, leaving 5 bases of the junction unmatched. The CDR3 is made up of 15 amino acids. The CDR3 reads CSVATSGNPYNEQFF. CDR3 in DNA: TGCAGCGTTGCCACTAGCGGGAACCCCTACAATGAGCAGTTCTTC.

This clone has a single count. The V gene is TRBV5-1, the J gene TRBJ1-4; D unclear. Trimming cost V 2 bases and J 7 bases, with 9 bases left between them. This CDR3 comprises 13 residues. In germline, CDR1 is SGHRS, CDR2 YFSETQ. CDR3 nucleotide sequence: TGCGCCAGCAGCTTCCTTGGCGGTGAAAAACTGTTTTTT. This translates into CASSFLGGEKLFF. Full variable domain (rest looked up from reference TRBV5-1 and TRBJ1-4): KAGVTQTPRYLIKTRGQQVTLSCSPISGHRSVSWYQQTPGQGLQFLFEYFSETQRNKGNFPGRFSGRQFSNSRSEMNVSTLELGDSALYLCASSFLGGEKLFFGSGTQLSVL.

This sequence joins TRBV7-7 and TRBJ1-1, with D uncertain. V lost 0 bases to trimming and J lost 2 bases, with 4 bases between them. The CDR3 extends over 13 amino acids. Germline loops: CDR1 SSHAT, CDR2 FNYEAQ (reference sequence). CDR3 DNA sequence: TGTGCCAGCAGCTTAGCACTAAACACTGAAGCTTTCTTT. The encoded protein is CASSLALNTEAFF. Based on the CDR3 plus reference TRBV7-7 and TRBJ1-1, the full variable domain is GAGVSQSPRYKVTKRGQDVTLRCDPISSHATLYWYQQALGQGPEFLTYFNYEAQPDKSGLPSDRFSAERPEGSISTLTIQRTEQRDSAMYRCASSLALNTEAFFGQGTRLTVV.

This chain uses TRBV14 with TRBJ2-7; 8 bases agree with TRBD2. CDR3 length: 16 residues. Germline lookup yields CDR1 SGHDN and CDR2 FVKESK. V shed 0 bases, J shed 3 bases, and the junction held 7 bases outside the gene matches. The CDR3 region has the DNA TGTGCCAGCAGCCAAGACCCGGGAGGGCCTTACTACGAGCAGTACTTC. It codes for CASSQDPGGPYYEQYF.

The V and J genes are TRBV11-3 and TRBJ2-3; TRBD1 aligns across 8 bases. The V gene end was trimmed by 4 bases and the J gene end by 4 bases; junction bases not matched to a gene: 4. Germline V gene data show CDR1 as SGHNT and CDR2 as YENEEA. The CDR3 covers 14 residues. In DNA, the CDR3 is TGTGCCAGCAGCTCAGGACAGGGTCCAGATACGCAGTATTTT. Protein: CASSSGQGPDTQYF.

This clone was seen only a few times. The chain links TRBV10-3 to TRBJ2-7; 9 nucleotides agree with TRBD1. The CDR3 is made up of 14 amino acids. V shed 10 bases, J shed 0 bases, and the junction held 7 bases outside the gene matches. Germline V lookup: CDR1 ENHRY, CDR2 SYGVKD. The CDR3 is CASRAGQGSYEQYF. The CDR3 DNA follows: TGTGCCAGCCGAGCGGGACAGGGCTCCTACGAGCAGTACTTC.

In its sample, this clone was seen once. This sequence joins TRBV7-2 and TRBJ1-4; the match to TRBD1 covers 7 bases. V gave up 4 bases and J gave up 6 bases; unmatched junction bases: 5. Germline CDR1 is SGHTA and CDR2 is FQGNSA. The CDR3 covers 14 residues. The CDR3 DNA follows: TGTGCCAGCAGCTCACTGACAGGGTATGAAAAACTGTTTTTT. This translates into CASSSLTGYEKLFF.

J is TRBJ1-4 and V is TRBV5-1; D perhaps matches TRBD1 (5 bases). The CDR3 runs to 15 residues. V shed 4 bases and J shed 3 bases, with 13 bases lying between them. Germline V gene data show CDR1 as SGHRS and CDR2 as YFSETQ. CDR3 protein: CASSNPEGANEKLFF. CDR3 DNA: TGCGCCAGCAGCAACCCTGAAGGGGCTAATGAAAAACTGTTTTTT.

The genes are TRBV29-1 and TRBJ2-7, with 8 nucleotides matching TRBD1. V lost 5 bases, J lost 1 base, and 7 bases stayed unmatched. CDR3 length: 14 residues. Germline V CDR1 and CDR2: SQVTM, ANQGSEA. In nucleotides, the CDR3 is TGCAGCGTTATGGACAGGGCAAAGTCCTACGAGCAGTACTTC. Protein: CSVMDRAKSYEQYF.

The V and J genes are TRBV6-5 and TRBJ2-1; 13 nucleotides line up with TRBD2. The CDR3 runs to 15 residues. Germline trimming cut 4 bases from V and 9 bases from J; bases unmatched to any gene: 6. Germline CDR1 and CDR2: MNHEY and SVGAGI. Here the CDR3 DNA reads TGTGCCAGCAGTTGGACTAGCGGGAGTGGTCGTGAGCAGTTCTTC. It translates to CASSWTSGSGREQFF.

Comments on this clone: Mismatch with germline at one junction end may stem from a read error. The chain has TRBV29-1 and TRBJ1-2; perhaps TRBD1 as D (5 bases). This CDR3 region has 13 residues. Germline V CDR1 and CDR2: SQVTM, ANQGSEA. CDR3 protein: CSVEGTQGYGHTF. The CDR3, as DNA: TGCAGCGTTGAAGGAACCCAGGGCTATGGCCACACCTTC.

The V gene is TRBV6-1, the J gene TRBJ2-6; 7 bases map to TRBD1. V trimming: 4 bases; J trimming: 2 bases; junction bases outside the gene matches: 2. The CDR3 totals 15 residues. Germline CDR1 and CDR2: MNHNS and SASEGT. This chain's CDR3 is CASSVQGAGANVLTF. As DNA, the CDR3 is TGTGCCAGCAGTGTTCAGGGGGCTGGGGCCAACGTCCTGACTTTC.

The chain links TRBV19 to TRBJ2-7; tentatively, D is TRBD2 (7 bases). Germline V gives CDR1 LNHDA, CDR2 SQIVND (reference sequence). Trimming removed 5 bases from V and 2 bases from J, with 16 bases in between. The CDR3 covers 15 residues. CDR3 loop: CASSWGGQATYEQYF. CDR3 nucleotides: TGTGCCAGTAGTTGGGGGGGGCAGGCGACCTACGAGCAGTACTTC.

The rearrangement joins TRBV5-1 to TRBJ2-3; 8 bases match TRBD2. Germline assignment: CDR1 SGHRS and CDR2 YFSETQ. Trimming at V came to 4 bases and at J to 5 bases, leaving 6 bases not matched to a gene. CDR3 length equals 14 residues. The CDR3 loop is CASSAPSGRDTQYF. The CDR3 DNA sequence: TGCGCCAGCAGCGCTCCCAGCGGGAGAGATACGCAGTATTTT. Full variable domain (outside the CDR3, taken from reference TRBV5-1 and TRBJ2-3): KAGVTQTPRYLIKTRGQQVTLSCSPISGHRSVSWYQQTPGQGLQFLFEYFSETQRNKGNFPGRFSGRQFSNSRSEMNVSTLELGDSALYLCASSAPSGRDTQYFGPGTRLTVL.

V usage is TRBV10-1 and J usage is TRBJ2-5; a weak D match, TRBD1 (6 bases). The V end lost 5 bases, the J end lost 5 bases, and 15 bases lay between the germline ends. Germline-derived CDR1 and CDR2 are WNHNN and SYGVQD (reference sequence). The length of the CDR3 is 14 residues. CDR3 in amino acids: CASSQGRGRETQYF. The CDR3 DNA reads as TGCGCCAGCAGTCAGGGCAGGGGACGGGAGACCCAGTACTTC.

This clone was detected only a few times. CDR3 in amino acids: CASSEVTGNYGYTF. The CDR3 nucleotides read TGTGCCAGCAGTGAGGTGACAGGGAACTATGGCTACACCTTC. The gene calls are TRBV6-1 and TRBJ1-2, with TRBD1 identical over 7 bases. Germline CDR1 is MNHNS and CDR2 is SASEGT. J gave up 2 bases and V 3 bases, and 3 bases lay outside the gene matches. The CDR3 is 14 residues long.

The V gene is TRBV5-1, the J gene TRBJ2-1, with 12 bases aligning to TRBD1. The CDR3 loop spans 15 amino acids. Germline V gene lookup returns CDR1 SGHRS and CDR2 YFSETQ. Unmatched junction bases numbered 8, after V lost 7 bases and J lost 6 bases. CDR3 protein: CASRPGTGGFNEQFF. CDR3 bases: TGCGCCAGCCGCCCCGGGACAGGGGGCTTCAATGAGCAGTTCTTC.

The gene calls are TRBV10-3 and TRBJ2-7; 8 nucleotides align to TRBD2. The CDR3 runs 13 residues. Trimming removed 7 bases from V and 0 bases from J; junction bases left unmatched: 2. Looked up from germline, CDR1 is ENHRY and CDR2 is SYGVKD. Written as DNA, the CDR3 is TGTGCCATCATAGCGGGACCCTCCTACGAGCAGTACTTC. This encodes CAIIAGPSYEQYF.

The V gene is TRBV6-1, the J gene TRBJ1-2; 7 bases align to TRBD1. CDR3 length: 15 amino acids. V shed 3 bases, J shed 3 bases, and the junction held 7 bases outside the gene matches. In germline, CDR1 is MNHNS, CDR2 SASEGT. The CDR3 spells CASSDRGFLHYGYTF. CDR3 sequence (DNA): TGTGCCAGCAGTGACAGGGGGTTTTTGCACTATGGCTACACCTTC.